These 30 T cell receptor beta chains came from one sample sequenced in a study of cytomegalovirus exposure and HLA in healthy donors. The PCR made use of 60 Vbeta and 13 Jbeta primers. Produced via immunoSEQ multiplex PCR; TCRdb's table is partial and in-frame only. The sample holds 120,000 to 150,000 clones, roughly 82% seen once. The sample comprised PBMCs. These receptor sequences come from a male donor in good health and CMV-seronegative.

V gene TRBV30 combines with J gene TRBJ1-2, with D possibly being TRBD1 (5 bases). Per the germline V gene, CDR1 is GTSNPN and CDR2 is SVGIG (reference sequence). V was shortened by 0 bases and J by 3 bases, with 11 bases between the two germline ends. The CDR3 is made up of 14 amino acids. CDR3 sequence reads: CAWSVRGGYYGYTF. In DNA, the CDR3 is TGTGCCTGGAGTGTACGTGGGGGGTACTATGGCTACACCTTC.

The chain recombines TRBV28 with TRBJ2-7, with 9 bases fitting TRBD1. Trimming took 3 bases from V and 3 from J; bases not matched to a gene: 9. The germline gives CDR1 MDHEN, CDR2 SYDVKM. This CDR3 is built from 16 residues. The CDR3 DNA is TGTGCCAGCAGTTTCTTGGGACAGGGACCCAACTACGAGCAGTACTTC. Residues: CASSFLGQGPNYEQYF.

The CDR3 here is CASSAEMSTEAFF. CDR3 in DNA: TGTGCCAGCAGCGCCGAAATGAGCACTGAAGCTTTCTTT. The chain uses TRBV2 and TRBJ1-1; the D is unclear. V was trimmed by 6 bases and J by 4 bases, leaving 12 bases between them. From germline, CDR1 is SNHLY and CDR2 FYNNEI. The CDR3 is 13 amino acids.

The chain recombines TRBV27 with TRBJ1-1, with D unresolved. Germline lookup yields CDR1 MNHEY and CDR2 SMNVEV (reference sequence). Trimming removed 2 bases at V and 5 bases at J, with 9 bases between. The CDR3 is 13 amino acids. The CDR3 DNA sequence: TGTGCCAGCAGTTTAGGTAGTCAAACTGAAGCTTTCTTT. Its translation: CASSLGSQTEAFF.

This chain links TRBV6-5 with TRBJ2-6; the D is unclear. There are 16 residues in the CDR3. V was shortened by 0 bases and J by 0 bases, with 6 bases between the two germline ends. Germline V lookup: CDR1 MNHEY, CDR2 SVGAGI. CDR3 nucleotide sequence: TGTGCCAGCAGTTACTCGAGGAGCTCTGGGGCCAACGTCCTGACTTTC. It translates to CASSYSRSSGANVLTF.

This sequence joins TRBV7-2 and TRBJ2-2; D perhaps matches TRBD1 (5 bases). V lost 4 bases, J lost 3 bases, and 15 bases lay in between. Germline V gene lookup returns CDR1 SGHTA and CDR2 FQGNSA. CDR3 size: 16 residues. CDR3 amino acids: CASSSIGSGYTGELFF. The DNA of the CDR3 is TGTGCCAGCAGCTCTATTGGGTCAGGGTACACCGGGGAGCTGTTTTTT.

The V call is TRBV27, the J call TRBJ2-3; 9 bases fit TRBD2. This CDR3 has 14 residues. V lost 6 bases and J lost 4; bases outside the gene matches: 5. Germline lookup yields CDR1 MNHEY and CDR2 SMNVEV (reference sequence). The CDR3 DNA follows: TGTGCCAGCAGCCCGGGACTAGCTGCAGATACGCAGTATTTT. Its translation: CASSPGLAADTQYF.

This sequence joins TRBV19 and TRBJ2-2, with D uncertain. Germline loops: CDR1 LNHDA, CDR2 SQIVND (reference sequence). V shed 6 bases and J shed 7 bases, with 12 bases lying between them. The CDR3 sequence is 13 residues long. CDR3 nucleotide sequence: TGTGCCAGTAGCATGGCCCCCCTCGGGGAGCTGTTTTTT. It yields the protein CASSMAPLGELFF. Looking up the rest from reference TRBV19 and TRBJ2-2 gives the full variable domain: DGGITQSPKYLFRKEGQNVTLSCEQNLNHDAMYWYRQDPGQGLRLIYYSQIVNDFQKGDIAEGYSVSREKKESFPLTVTSAQKNPTAFYLCASSMAPLGELFFGEGSRLTVL.

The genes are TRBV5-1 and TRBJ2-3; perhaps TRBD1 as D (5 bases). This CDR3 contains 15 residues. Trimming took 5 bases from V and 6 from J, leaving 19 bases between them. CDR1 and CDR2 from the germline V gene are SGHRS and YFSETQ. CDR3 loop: CASRDISDPGDTQYF. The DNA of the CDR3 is TGCGCCAGCAGGGACATTTCTGACCCTGGGGATACGCAGTATTTT.

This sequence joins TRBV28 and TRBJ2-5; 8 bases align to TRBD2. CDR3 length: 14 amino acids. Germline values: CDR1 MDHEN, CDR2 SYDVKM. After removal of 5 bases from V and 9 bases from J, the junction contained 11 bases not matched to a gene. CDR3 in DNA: TGTGCCAGCAGTGAAGCGGGGGCCATGTGGTCCCAGTACTTC. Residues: CASSEAGAMWSQYF.

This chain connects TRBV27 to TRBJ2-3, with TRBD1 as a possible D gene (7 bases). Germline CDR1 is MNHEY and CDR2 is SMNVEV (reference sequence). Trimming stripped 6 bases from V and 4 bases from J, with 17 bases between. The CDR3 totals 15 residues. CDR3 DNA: TGTGCCAGCAGCTTTACCAGGGGGGCGGCAGATACGCAGTATTTT. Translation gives CASSFTRGAADTQYF.

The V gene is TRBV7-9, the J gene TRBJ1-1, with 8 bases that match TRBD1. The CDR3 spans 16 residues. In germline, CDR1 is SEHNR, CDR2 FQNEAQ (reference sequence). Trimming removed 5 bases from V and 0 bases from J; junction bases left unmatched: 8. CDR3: CASSATGVGLNTEAFF. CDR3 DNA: TGTGCCAGCAGCGCGACAGGGGTTGGCCTGAACACTGAAGCTTTCTTT.

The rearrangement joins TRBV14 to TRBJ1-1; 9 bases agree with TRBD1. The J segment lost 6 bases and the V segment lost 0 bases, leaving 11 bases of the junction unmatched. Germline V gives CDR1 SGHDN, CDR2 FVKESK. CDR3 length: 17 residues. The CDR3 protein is CASSQDRDRVRGAEAFF. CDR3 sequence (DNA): TGTGCCAGCAGCCAAGATCGGGACAGGGTGAGAGGGGCTGAAGCTTTCTTT.

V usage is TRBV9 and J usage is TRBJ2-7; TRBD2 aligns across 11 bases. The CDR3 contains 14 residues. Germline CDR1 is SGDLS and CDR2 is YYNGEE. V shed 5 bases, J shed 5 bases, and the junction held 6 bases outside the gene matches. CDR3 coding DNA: TGTGCCAGCAGTTTAGCGGGAGGGAGAAACGAGCAGTACTTC. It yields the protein CASSLAGGRNEQYF.

The DNA of the CDR3 is TGTGCCAGCAACCCCGTCGGGGAGTACAATGAGCAGTTCTTC. Its translation is CASNPVGEYNEQFF. The rearrangement uses TRBV9 and TRBJ2-1; maybe TRBD2 (5 bases). The CDR3 has 14 residues. The germline gives CDR1 SGDLS, CDR2 YYNGEE. Between the trimmed V and J ends, which lost 6 bases and 4 bases, there was a span of 14 bases.

The chain's CDR3 is CASSGTGGPYEQYF. The DNA of the CDR3 is TGTGCCAGCAGCGGGACAGGGGGCCCGTACGAGCAGTACTTC. The rearrangement links TRBV14 to TRBJ2-7, with TRBD1 identical over 12 bases. The CDR3 has 14 amino acids. Germline trimming cut 5 bases from V and 4 bases from J; bases unmatched to any gene: 3. CDR1 is SGHDN, CDR2 FVKESK, per germline.

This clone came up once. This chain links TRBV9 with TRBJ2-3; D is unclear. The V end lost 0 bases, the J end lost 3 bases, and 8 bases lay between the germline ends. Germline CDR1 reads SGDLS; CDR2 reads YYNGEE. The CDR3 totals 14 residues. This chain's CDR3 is CASSVGARTDTQYF. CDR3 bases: TGTGCCAGCAGCGTAGGGGCACGAACAGATACGCAGTATTTT.

The CDR3 nucleotides are TGTGCCAGCTCACTAAAGACAGGGCAGGGACCGAGCTTCTTC. Its protein product is CASSLKTGQGPSFF. The rearrangement links TRBV18 to TRBJ2-1; TRBD1 matches 7 bases. The CDR3 consists of 14 residues. CDR1 is KGHSH and CDR2 is LQKENI in the germline V gene. Trimming removed 4 bases from V and 16 bases from J; junction bases left unmatched: 16.

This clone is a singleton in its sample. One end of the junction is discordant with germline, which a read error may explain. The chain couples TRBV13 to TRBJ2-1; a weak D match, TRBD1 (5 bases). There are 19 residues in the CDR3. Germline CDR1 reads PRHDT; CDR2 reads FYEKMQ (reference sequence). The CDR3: CASSLFRAHLETSFNEQFF. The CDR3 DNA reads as TGTGCCAGCAGCTTATTCAGGGCCCATCTTGAAACTTCCTTCAATGAGCAGTTCTTC. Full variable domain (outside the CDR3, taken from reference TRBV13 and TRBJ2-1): AAGVIQSPRHLIKEKRETATLKCYPIPRHDTVYWYQQGPGQDPQFLISFYEKMQSDKGSIPDRFSAQQFSDYHSELNMSSLELGDSALYFCASSLFRAHLETSFNEQFFGPGTRLTVL.

The CDR3 is CASHTGQGAYQPQHF. The CDR3, as DNA: TGTGCCAGCCACACCGGCCAGGGGGCATATCAGCCCCAGCATTTT. The V call is TRBV27, the J call TRBJ1-5, with 8 bases matching TRBD1. CDR1 is MNHEY, CDR2 SMNVEV, per germline (reference sequence). V trimming: 8 bases; J trimming: 5 bases; junction bases outside the gene matches: 11. The CDR3 is 15 residues long.

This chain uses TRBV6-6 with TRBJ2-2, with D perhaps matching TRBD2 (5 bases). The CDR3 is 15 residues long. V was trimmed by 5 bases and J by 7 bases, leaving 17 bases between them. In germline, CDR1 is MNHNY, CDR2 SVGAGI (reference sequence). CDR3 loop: CASSPFRRSSGELFF. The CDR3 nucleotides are TGTGCCAGCAGTCCTTTCCGGAGGTCGAGCGGGGAGCTGTTTTTT.

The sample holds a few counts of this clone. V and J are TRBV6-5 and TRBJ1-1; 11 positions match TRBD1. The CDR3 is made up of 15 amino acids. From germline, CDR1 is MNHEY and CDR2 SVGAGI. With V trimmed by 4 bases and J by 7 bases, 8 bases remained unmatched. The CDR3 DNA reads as TGTGCCAGCAGTTCCCGGGACAGGGGGTTACGTGAAGCTTTCTTT. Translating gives CASSSRDRGLREAFF.

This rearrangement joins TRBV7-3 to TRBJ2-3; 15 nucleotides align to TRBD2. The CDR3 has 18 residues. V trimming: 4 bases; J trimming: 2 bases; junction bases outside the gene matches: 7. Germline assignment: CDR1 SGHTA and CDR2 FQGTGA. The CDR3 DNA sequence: TGTGCCAGCAGCTCGGGACTAGCGGGGGGTATTCACACAGATACGCAGTATTTT. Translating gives CASSSGLAGGIHTDTQYF.

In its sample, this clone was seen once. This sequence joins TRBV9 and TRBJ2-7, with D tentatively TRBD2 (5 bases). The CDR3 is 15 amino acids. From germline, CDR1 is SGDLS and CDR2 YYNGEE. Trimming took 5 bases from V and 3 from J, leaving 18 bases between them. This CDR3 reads CASSEGGGRHYEQYF. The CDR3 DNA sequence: TGTGCCAGCAGTGAGGGCGGCGGCAGACACTACGAGCAGTACTTC.

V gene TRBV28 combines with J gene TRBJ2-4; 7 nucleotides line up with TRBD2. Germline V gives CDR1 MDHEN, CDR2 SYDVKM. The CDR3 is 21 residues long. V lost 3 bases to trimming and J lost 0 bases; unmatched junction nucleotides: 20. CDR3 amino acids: CASSFRRAEMGGELAKNIQYF. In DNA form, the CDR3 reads TGTGCCAGCAGTTTTCGGCGGGCCGAGATGGGGGGGGAATTAGCCAAAAACATTCAGTACTTC. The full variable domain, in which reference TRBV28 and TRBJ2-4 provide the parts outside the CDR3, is DVKVTQSSRYLVKRTGEKVFLECVQDMDHENMFWYRQDPGLGLRLIYFSYDVKMKEKGDIPEGYSVSREKKERFSLILESASTNQTSMYLCASSFRRAEMGGELAKNIQYFGAGTRLSVL.

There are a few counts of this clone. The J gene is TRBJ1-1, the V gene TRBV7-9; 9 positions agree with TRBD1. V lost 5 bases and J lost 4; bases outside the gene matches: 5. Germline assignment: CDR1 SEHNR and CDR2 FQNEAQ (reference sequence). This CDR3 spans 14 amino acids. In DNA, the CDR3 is TGTGCCAGCAGCATCGGACAGGGGTCCACTGAAGCTTTCTTT. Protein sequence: CASSIGQGSTEAFF.

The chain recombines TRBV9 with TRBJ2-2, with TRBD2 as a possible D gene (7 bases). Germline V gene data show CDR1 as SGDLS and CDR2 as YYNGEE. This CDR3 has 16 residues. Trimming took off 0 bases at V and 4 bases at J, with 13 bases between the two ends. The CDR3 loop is CASSVEGGLPTGELFF. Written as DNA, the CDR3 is TGTGCCAGCAGCGTAGAGGGGGGACTACCCACCGGGGAGCTGTTTTTT.

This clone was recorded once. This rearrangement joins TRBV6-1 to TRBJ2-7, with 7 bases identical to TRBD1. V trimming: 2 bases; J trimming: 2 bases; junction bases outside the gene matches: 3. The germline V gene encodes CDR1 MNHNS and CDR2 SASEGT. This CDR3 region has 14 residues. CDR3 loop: CASSEWTGTYEQYF. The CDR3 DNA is TGTGCCAGCAGTGAATGGACAGGAACCTACGAGCAGTACTTC.

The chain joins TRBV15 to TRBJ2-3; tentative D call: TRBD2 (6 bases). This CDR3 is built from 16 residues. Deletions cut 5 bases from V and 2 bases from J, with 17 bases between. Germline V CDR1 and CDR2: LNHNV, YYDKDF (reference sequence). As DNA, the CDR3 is TGTGCCACCAGCCGGGGAGGACTATCCCTCACAGATACGCAGTATTTT. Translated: CATSRGGLSLTDTQYF.

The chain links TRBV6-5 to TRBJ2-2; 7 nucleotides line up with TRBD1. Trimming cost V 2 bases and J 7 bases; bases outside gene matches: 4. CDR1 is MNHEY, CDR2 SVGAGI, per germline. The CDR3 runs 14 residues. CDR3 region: CASSYRGHGGELFF. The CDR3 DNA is TGTGCCAGCAGTTACAGGGGGCATGGCGGGGAGCTGTTTTTT.